The rows below give T cell receptor beta chains drawn from one sample of a study of immune evolution from preneoplasia to lung adenocarcinoma. This table comes from immunoSEQ multiplex PCR, and its TCRdb copy is limited to in-frame clones, with some not included. The sample shows some 12,000 clones, around 86% of them seen only once. Sequencing was done on a sample of FFPE invasive lung adenocarcinoma tissue. The receptors stem from a person between 70 and 80 years old with invasive lung adenocarcinoma. Both conserved end residues are part of each CDR3. A D gene is named only where the DNA matches it firmly. Expanded clones are given a class, and other clones once, few, many or no size at all.

CASRYRDRLYNEQFF | TGTGCCAGCAGGTACCGGGACAGGCTGTACAATGAGCAGTTCTTC | TRBJ2-1 | TRBV6-5 | 15 | TRBD1 | NA
CASSRDRQGGETQYF | TGTGCCAGCAGCCGAGACAGACAGGGGGGAGAGACCCAGTACTTC | TRBJ2-5 | TRBV7-2 | 15 | TRBD1 | NA
CAWRNGSVNTGELFF | TGTGCCTGGAGAAACGGGAGCGTCAACACCGGGGAGCTGTTTTTT | TRBJ2-2 | TRBV30 | 15 | NA | NA
CSVGAANTGELFF | TGCAGCGTTGGGGCAGCGAACACCGGGGAGCTGTTTTTT | TRBJ2-2 | TRBV29-1 | 13 | NA | NA
CATSSMTGNQPQHF | TGTGCCACCAGCAGCATGACAGGGAATCAGCCCCAGCATTTT | TRBJ1-5 | TRBV15 | 14 | TRBD1 | NA
CASSLGATGRYNEQFF | TGTGCCAGCAGCTTAGGGGCGACAGGGCGTTACAATGAGCAGTTCTTC | TRBJ2-1 | TRBV11-2 | 16 | TRBD1 | NA
CASRQDRQETQYF | TGCGCCAGCAGACAGGACAGACAAGAGACCCAGTACTTC | TRBJ2-5 | TRBV5-1 | 13 | NA | few
CASRVGSTPQHF | TGTGCCAGCAGGGTTGGTTCAACCCCCCAGCATTTT | TRBJ1-5 | TRBV28 | 12 | NA | few
CASSLEGGETQYF | TGCGCCAGCAGCTTGGAGGGGGGAGAGACCCAGTACTTC | TRBJ2-5 | TRBV5-1 | 13 | NA | NA
CSAPRTGNTEAFF | TGCAGCGCTCCCCGGACTGGGAACACTGAAGCTTTCTTT | TRBJ1-1 | TRBV29-1 | 13 | NA | NA
CASSPPARLTDTQYF | TGTGCCAGCAGCCCCCCGGCCCGCTTGACAGATACGCAGTATTTT | TRBJ2-3 | TRBV28 | 15 | NA | NA
CASSLGTVGYEQYF | TGTGCCAGCAGTTTGGGGACCGTCGGTTACGAGCAGTACTTC | TRBJ2-7 | TRBV27 | 14 | NA | once
CASSLAGNQPQHF | TGTGCCAGCAGCTTGGCTGGGAATCAGCCCCAGCATTTT | TRBJ1-5 | TRBV5-5 | 13 | NA | NA
CASSAWTGFRTGELFF | TGTGCCAGCAGTGCATGGACAGGGTTTAGGACCGGGGAGCTGTTTTTT | TRBJ2-2 | TRBV2 | 16 | TRBD1 | NA
CASSLDPRQGYEQYF | TGCGCCAGCAGCTTGGACCCCCGACAGGGCTACGAGCAGTACTTC | TRBJ2-7 | TRBV5-1 | 15 | TRBD1 | NA
CASSQFGVNTEAFF | TGCGCCAGCAGCCAATTCGGGGTGAACACTGAAGCTTTCTTT | TRBJ1-1 | TRBV4-1 | 14 | NA | once
CSALSGWEQFF | TGCAGCGCCCTTTCAGGGTGGGAGCAGTTCTTC | TRBJ2-1 | TRBV29-1 | 11 | NA | NA
CASSLPPGYEQFF | TGTGCCAGCAGCCTTCCCCCAGGGTATGAGCAGTTCTTC | TRBJ2-1 | TRBV7-2 | 13 | NA | few
CASSLVDTGGYNEQFF | TGTGCCAGCAGCTTAGTGGATACAGGGGGCTACAATGAGCAGTTCTTC | TRBJ2-1 | TRBV7-9 | 16 | TRBD1 | NA
CATSREGQFTGELFF | TGTGCCACCAGCAGGGAGGGACAGTTCACCGGGGAGCTGTTTTTT | TRBJ2-2 | TRBV15 | 15 | NA | NA